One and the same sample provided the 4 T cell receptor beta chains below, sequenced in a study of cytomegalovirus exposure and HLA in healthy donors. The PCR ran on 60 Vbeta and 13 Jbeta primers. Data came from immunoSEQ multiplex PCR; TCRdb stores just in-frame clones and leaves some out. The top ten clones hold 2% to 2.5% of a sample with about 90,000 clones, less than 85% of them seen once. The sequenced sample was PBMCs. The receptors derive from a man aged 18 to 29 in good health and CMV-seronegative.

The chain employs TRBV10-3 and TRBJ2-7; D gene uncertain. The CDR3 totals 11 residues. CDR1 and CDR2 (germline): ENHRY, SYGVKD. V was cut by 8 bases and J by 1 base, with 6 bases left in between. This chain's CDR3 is CAIAQSYEQYF. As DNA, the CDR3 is TGTGCCATCGCCCAGTCCTACGAGCAGTACTTC.

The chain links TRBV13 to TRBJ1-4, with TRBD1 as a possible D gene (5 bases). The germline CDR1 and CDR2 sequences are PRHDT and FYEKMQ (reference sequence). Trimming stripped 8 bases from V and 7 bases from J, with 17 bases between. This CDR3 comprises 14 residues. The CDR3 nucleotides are TGTGCCAGCCGTTTCTCGGGGGGTTTTGAAAAACTGTTTTTT. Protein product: CASRFSGGFEKLFF.

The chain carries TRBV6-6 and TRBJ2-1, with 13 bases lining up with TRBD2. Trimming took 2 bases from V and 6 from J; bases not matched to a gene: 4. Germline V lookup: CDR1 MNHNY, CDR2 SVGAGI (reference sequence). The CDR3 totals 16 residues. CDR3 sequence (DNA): TGTGCCAGCAGTTACCAAGGACTAGCGGGAGTCAATGAGCAGTTCTTC. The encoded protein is CASSYQGLAGVNEQFF.

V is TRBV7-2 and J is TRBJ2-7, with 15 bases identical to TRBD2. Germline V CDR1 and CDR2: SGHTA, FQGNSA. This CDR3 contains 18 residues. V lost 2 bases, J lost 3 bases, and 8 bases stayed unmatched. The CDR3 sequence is CASSLTGGLAGGHYEQYF. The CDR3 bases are TGTGCCAGCAGCTTAACCGGTGGACTAGCGGGAGGGCACTACGAGCAGTACTTC. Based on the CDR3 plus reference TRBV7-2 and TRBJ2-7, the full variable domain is GAGVSQSPSNKVTEKGKDVELRCDPISGHTALYWYRQSLGQGLEFLIYFQGNSAPDKSGLPSDRFSAERTGGSVSTLTIQRTQQEDSAVYLCASSLTGGLAGGHYEQYFGPGTRLTVT.